This T cell receptor (beta chain) is drawn from a study of T cell responses to AZD1222 COVID-19 vaccine. Germline-derived CDR1 and CDR2 are SGDLS and YYNGEE. Trimming took off 4 bases at V and 1 base at J, with 17 bases between the two ends. This CDR3 is 16 amino acids long. The table came from immunoSEQ multiplex PCR; TCRdb's copy has only in-frame clones and leaves some out. The sample gives fewer than 150,000 clones, about 89% of which show up once; approximately 4.5% is in the top ten. J is TRBJ2-5 and V is TRBV9, with a possible D match to TRBD2 (5 bases). Here the sequenced sample was peripheral blood, taken on day 0 of AZD1222 vaccination. This receptor was obtained from an adult in good health. CDR3 sequence (DNA): TGTGCCAGCAGCACCCCCGACGGGAATTTCCAAGAGACCCAGTACTTC. Its translation: CASSTPDGNFQETQYF.